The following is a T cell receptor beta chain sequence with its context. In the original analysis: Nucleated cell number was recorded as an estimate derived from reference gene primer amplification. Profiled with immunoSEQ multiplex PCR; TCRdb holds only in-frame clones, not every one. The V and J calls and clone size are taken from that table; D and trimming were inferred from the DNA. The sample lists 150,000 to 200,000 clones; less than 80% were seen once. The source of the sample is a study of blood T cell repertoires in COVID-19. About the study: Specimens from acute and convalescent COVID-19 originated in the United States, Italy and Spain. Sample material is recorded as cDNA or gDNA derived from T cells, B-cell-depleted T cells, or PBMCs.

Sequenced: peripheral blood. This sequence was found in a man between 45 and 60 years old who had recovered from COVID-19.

CDR3 DNA sequence: TGTGCCAGCAGTTTAGGACAGGGGGCCTACGAGCAGTACTTC. This sequence encodes CASSLGQGAYEQYF. V usage is TRBV6-6 and J usage is TRBJ2-7; 10 bases map to TRBD1. Germline V gives CDR1 MNHNY, CDR2 SVGAGI (reference sequence). With V trimmed by 4 bases and J by 2 bases, 2 bases remained unmatched. This CDR3 spans 14 amino acids.